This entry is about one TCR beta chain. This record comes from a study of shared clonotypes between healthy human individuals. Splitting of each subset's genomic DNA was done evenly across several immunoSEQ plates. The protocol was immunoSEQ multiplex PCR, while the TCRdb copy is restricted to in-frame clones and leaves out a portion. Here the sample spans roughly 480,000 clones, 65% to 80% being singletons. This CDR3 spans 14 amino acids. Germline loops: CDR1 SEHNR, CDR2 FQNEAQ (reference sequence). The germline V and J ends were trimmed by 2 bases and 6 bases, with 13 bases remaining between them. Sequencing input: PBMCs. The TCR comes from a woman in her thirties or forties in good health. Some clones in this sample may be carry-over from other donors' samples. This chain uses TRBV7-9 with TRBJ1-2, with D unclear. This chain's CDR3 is CASSLPHPSDGYTF. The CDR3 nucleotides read TGTGCCAGCAGCTTACCTCATCCCAGCGATGGCTACACCTTC.